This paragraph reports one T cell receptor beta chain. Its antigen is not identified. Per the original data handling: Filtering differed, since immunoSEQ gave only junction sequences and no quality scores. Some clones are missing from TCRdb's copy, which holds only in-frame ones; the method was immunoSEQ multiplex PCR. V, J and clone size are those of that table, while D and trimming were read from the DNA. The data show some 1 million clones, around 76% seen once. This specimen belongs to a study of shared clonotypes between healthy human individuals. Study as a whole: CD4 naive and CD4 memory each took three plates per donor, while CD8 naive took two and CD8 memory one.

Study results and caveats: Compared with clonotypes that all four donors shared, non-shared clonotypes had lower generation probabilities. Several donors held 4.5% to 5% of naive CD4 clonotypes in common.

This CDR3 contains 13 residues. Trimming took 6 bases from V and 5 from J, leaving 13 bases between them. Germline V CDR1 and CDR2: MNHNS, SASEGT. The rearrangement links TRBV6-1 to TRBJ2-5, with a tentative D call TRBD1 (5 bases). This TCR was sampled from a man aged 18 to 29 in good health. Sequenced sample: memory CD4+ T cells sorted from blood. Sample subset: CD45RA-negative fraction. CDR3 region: CASRKGVWETQYF. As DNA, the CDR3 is TGTGCCAGCAGGAAAGGGGTATGGGAGACCCAGTACTTC.